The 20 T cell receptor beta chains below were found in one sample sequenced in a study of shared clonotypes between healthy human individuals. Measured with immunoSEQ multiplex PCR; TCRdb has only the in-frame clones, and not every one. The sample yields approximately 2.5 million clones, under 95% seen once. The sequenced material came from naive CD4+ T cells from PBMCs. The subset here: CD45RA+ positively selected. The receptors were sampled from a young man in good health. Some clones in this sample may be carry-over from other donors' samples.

The CDR3 here is CASSVDGSRTDTQYF. CDR3 DNA: TGTGCCAGCAGCGTAGATGGGAGTCGTACAGATACGCAGTATTTT. The rearrangement joins TRBV9 to TRBJ2-3; possible D gene TRBD2, 5 bases. The V end lost 0 bases, the J end lost 3 bases, and 11 bases lay between the germline ends. The CDR3 extends over 15 amino acids. Germline CDR1 and CDR2: SGDLS and YYNGEE.

In nucleotides, the CDR3 is TGTGCCAGCAGCTTAAGGGCAGGAGAGGATACGCAGTATTTT. It translates to CASSLRAGEDTQYF. The rearrangement links TRBV7-3 to TRBJ2-3; unclear D gene. Germline loops: CDR1 SGHTA, CDR2 FQGTGA. V lost 1 base to trimming and J lost 6 bases, with 11 bases between them. The CDR3 length is 14 residues. Complete variable domain (other parts from reference TRBV7-3 and TRBJ2-3): GAGVSQTPSNKVTEKGKYVELRCDPISGHTALYWYRQSLGQGPEFLIYFQGTGAADDSGLPNDRFFAVRPEGSVSTLKIQRTERGDSAVYLCASSLRAGEDTQYFGPGTRLTVL.

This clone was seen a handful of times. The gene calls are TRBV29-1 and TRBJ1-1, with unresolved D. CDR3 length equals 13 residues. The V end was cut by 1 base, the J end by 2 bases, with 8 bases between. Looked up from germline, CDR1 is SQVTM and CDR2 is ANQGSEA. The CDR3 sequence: CSVEGHFNTEAFF. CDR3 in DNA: TGCAGCGTTGAAGGACATTTTAACACTGAAGCTTTCTTT.

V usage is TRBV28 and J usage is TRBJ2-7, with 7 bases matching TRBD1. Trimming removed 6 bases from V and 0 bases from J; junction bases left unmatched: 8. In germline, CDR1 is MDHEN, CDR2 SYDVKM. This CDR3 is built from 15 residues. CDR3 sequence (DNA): TGTGCCAGCAGGTCACAGGGGCCCTCCTCCTACGAGCAGTACTTC. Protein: CASRSQGPSSYEQYF.

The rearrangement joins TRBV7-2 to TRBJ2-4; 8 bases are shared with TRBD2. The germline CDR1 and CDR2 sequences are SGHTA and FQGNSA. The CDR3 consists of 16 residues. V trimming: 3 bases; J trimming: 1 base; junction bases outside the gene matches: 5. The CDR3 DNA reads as TGTGCCAGCAGCTTGAGCGGGAGTATTGCCAAAAACATTCAGTACTTC. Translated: CASSLSGSIAKNIQYF.

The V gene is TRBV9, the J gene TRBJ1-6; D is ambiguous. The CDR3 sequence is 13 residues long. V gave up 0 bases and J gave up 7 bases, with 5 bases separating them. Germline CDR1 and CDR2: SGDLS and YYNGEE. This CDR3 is CASSVEGNSPLHF. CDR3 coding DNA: TGTGCCAGCAGCGTAGAAGGCAATTCACCCCTCCACTTT.

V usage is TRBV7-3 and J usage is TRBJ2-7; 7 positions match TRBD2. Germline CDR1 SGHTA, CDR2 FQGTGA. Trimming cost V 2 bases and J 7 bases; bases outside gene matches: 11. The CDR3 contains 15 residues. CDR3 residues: CASSLGLGGTGEQYF. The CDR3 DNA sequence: TGTGCCAGCAGCTTAGGGCTCGGGGGGACGGGAGAGCAGTACTTC.

CDR3 region: CASSLGSGTAMNTEAFF. CDR3 nucleotide sequence: TGTGCCAGCAGCCTAGGGTCAGGGACAGCCATGAACACTGAAGCTTTCTTT. The chain recombines TRBV5-4 with TRBJ1-1; 7 nucleotides line up with TRBD1. Unmatched junction bases numbered 12, after V lost 4 bases and J lost 0 bases. Germline CDR1 reads SGHNT; CDR2 reads YYREEE (reference sequence). The CDR3 spans 17 residues.

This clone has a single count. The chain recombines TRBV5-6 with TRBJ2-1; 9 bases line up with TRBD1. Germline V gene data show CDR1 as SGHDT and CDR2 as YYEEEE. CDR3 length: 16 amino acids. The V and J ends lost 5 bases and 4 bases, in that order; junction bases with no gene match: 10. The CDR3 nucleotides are TGTGCCAGCAGAAGAGAAGGACAGGGGCATTACAATGAGCAGTTCTTC. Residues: CASRREGQGHYNEQFF.

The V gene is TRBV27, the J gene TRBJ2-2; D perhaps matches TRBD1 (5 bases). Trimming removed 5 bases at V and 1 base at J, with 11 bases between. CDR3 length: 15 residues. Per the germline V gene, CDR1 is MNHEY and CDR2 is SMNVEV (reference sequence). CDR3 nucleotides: TGTGCCAGCAGTAGTTGGCAGGGGAACACCGGGGAGCTGTTTTTT. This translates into CASSSWQGNTGELFF.

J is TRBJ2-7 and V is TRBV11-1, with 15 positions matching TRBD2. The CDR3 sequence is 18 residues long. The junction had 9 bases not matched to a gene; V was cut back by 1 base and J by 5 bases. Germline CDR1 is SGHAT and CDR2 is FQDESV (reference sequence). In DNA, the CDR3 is TGTGCCAGCAGCTTAGGGGGACTAGCGGGAGGAACGCCTGACGAGCAGTACTTC. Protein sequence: CASSLGGLAGGTPDEQYF.

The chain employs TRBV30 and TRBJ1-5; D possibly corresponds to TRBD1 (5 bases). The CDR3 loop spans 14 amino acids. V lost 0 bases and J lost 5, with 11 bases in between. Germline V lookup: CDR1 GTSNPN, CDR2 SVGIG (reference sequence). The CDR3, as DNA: TGTGCCTGGAGTGTAAACAGGCAGTATCAGCCCCAGCATTTT. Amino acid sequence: CAWSVNRQYQPQHF.

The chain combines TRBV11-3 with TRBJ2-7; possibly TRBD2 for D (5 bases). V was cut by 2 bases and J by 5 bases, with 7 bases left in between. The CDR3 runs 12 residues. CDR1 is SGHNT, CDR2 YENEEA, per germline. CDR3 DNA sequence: TGTGCCAGCAGCTTAACGGGAAACGAGCAGTACTTC. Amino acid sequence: CASSLTGNEQYF.

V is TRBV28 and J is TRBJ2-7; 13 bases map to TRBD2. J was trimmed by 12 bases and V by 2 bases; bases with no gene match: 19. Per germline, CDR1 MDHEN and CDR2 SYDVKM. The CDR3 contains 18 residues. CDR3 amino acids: CASSLRPGVGLAGWDRYF. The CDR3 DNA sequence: TGTGCCAGCAGTTTAAGACCTGGGGTGGGACTAGCGGGATGGGATCGGTACTTC.

Here the CDR3 DNA reads TGTGCCATAGGTGGGGATCAGCCCCAGCATTTT. Translating it yields CAIGGDQPQHF. V gene TRBV10-3 combines with J gene TRBJ1-5; D unclear. Between the trimmed V and J ends, which lost 9 bases and 5 bases, there was a span of 8 bases. The CDR3 has 11 residues. Germline CDR1 and CDR2: ENHRY and SYGVKD.

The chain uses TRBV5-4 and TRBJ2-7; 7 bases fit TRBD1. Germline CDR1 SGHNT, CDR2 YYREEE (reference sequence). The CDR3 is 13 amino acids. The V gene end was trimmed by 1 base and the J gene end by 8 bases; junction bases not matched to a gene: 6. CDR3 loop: CASSLWDSRKQYF. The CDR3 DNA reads TGTGCCAGCAGCTTGTGGGACAGCCGCAAGCAGTACTTC.

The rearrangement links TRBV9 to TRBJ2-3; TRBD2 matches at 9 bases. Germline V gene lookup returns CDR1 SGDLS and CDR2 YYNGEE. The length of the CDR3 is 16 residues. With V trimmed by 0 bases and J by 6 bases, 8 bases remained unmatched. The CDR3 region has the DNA TGTGCCAGCAGCGTAGGTTTAGCGGGAGCGGGGGATACGCAGTATTTT. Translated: CASSVGLAGAGDTQYF.

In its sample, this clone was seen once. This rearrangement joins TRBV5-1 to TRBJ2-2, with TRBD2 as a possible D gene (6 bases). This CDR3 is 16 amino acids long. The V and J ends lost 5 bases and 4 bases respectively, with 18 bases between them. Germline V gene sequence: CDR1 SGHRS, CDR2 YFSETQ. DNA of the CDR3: TGCGCCAGCAGGGGGACTGGCGTTTTCCGCACCGGGGAGCTGTTTTTT. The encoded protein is CASRGTGVFRTGELFF. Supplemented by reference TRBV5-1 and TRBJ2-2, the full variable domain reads KAGVTQTPRYLIKTRGQQVTLSCSPISGHRSVSWYQQTPGQGLQFLFEYFSETQRNKGNFPGRFSGRQFSNSRSEMNVSTLELGDSALYLCASRGTGVFRTGELFFGEGSRLTVL.

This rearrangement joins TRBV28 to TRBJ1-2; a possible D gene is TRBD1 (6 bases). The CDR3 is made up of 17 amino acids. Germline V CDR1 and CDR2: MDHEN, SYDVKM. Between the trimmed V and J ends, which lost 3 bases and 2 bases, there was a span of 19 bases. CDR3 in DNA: TGTGCCAGCAGTTTCCCAAAAGCGGGACAAAACAACTATGGCTACACCTTC. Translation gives CASSFPKAGQNNYGYTF.

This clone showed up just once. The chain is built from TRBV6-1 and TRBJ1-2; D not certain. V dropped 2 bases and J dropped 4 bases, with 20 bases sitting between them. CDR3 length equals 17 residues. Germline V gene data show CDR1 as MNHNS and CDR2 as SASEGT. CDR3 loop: CASSEFPRSASGYGYTF. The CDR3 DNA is TGTGCCAGCAGTGAATTCCCACGGTCAGCCTCCGGCTATGGCTACACCTTC.